Sequencing of this T cell receptor (beta chain) was carried out in a study of radiation and T cells in renal cell carcinoma. Study-wide points: Without pretreatment biopsies, baseline tumor clonotype presence was undetermined.

A remark on this clone: Its antigen is unknown.

The assay was immunoSEQ multiplex PCR, and TCRdb's table has in-frame clones only and misses some. This sample has around 100,000 clones, with 75% to 85% found just once. The CDR3 is 15 amino acids. Germline CDR1 reads SNHLY; CDR2 reads FYNNEI. Trimming shortened V by 3 bases and J by 0 bases, and 12 bases separated the two germline ends. Stated time point: blood 4 weeks post-SBRT, at nephrectomy. The treatment here: 15 Gy SBRT to primary tumor, nephrectomy 4 weeks later. The sequenced sample was blood, obtained from a patient whose treatment included radiotherapy and nephrectomy. The receptor's source is a man between 60 and 75 years old with renal cell carcinoma. This rearrangement joins TRBV2 to TRBJ2-7; no definite D call. CDR3 region: CASSEGPFSSYEQYF. DNA of the CDR3: TGTGCCAGCAGTGAGGGCCCTTTCAGCTCCTACGAGCAGTACTTC.